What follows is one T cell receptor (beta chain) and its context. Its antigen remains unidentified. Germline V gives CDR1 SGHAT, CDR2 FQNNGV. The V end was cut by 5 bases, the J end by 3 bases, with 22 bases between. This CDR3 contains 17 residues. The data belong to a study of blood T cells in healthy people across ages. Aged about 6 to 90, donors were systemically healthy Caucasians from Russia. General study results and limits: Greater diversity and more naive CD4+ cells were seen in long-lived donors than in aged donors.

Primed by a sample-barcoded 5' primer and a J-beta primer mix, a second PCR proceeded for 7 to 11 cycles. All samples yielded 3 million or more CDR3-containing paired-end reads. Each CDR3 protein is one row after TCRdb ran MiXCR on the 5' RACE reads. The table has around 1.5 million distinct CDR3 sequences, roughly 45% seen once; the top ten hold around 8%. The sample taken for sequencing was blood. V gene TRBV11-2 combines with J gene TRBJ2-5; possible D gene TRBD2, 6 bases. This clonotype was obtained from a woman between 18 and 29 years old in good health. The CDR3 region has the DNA TGTGCCAGCAGCGCCCGGGCCGGCGGGACGGGGGAAGAGACCCAGTACTTC. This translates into CASSARAGGTGEETQYF.